The clone carrying this T cell receptor beta chain was seen only once. Its antigen is unknown. This record comes from a study of cytomegalovirus exposure and HLA in healthy donors. Study-wide results and limits: In presence/absence analyses, roughly uniform sequencing depth across donors was assumed. Some V segments, including TRBV6-2 and TRBV6-3, were excluded as indistinguishable.

PCR involved 60 Vbeta and 13 Jbeta primers. Some clones are missing from TCRdb's copy, which holds only in-frame ones; the method was immunoSEQ multiplex PCR. The profile covers approximately 220,000 clones, with 76% appearing a single time and approximately 0.6% taken by the ten largest. Germline values: CDR1 SGHAT, CDR2 FQDESV (reference sequence). V lost 6 bases and J lost 6; bases outside the gene matches: 15. The CDR3 is made up of 16 amino acids. The clonotype was recovered from a man between 18 and 35 years old in good health and CMV-seronegative. V usage is TRBV11-1 and J usage is TRBJ1-1, with 8 bases aligning to TRBD1. Sample: PBMCs. The CDR3 is CASRAGGALGGAEAFF. The CDR3, as DNA: TGTGCCAGCAGGGCAGGGGGCGCATTGGGTGGGGCTGAAGCTTTCTTT.